The clone carrying this T cell receptor (beta chain) was observed at least ten times. No antigen is known for it. The data are from a study of cytotoxic CD8 clonotypes in ibrutinib-treated CLL. Study-wide results and caveats: At baseline, clonality was higher than in age-matched healthy donors and correlated with CD8+ counts.

Assay used: immunoSEQ multiplex PCR; TCRdb lists only in-frame clones, some missing. The table has over 200,000 clones, 70% seen once. The sample was PBMCs, taken after 12 months of ibrutinib treatment. The sequence was obtained from a human donor with chronic lymphocytic leukemia.

The CDR3 coding sequence is TGTGCCTGGAAGGCAGGGAGGAATGAGCAGTTCTTC. Protein sequence: CAWKAGRNEQFF. The chain is built from TRBV30 and TRBJ2-1; perhaps TRBD2 as D (6 bases). The CDR3 is 12 amino acids. Germline CDR1 reads GTSNPN; CDR2 reads SVGIG (reference sequence). V lost 4 bases and J 7 bases, leaving 11 bases between the germline ends.